The present entry profiles one T cell receptor (beta chain) with its context. What it binds is unknown. This sample is part of a study of T cell repertoires in cytomegalovirus infection. Study context: Peptides in the study included HLA-C-restricted and HLA-B-restricted CMV epitopes. Public TCR beta signatures indicated both CMV infection and matching HLA type. Study-level results: The response measured ex vivo was dominated by TCR beta clonotypes (HLA-C-restricted and CMV-specific).

TCRdb recomputed calls from the reads with MiXCR, one row per CDR3 protein. Of over 95,000 distinct CDR3 sequences in the sample, around 30% were seen once. The source material was CD8+ T cells from cultured PBMCs, sampled from culture after CMV antigen stimulation. The clonotype originates from a human donor in good health (CMV status not recorded). Some clones in this sample may be carry-over from other donors' samples.

The CDR3, as DNA: TGCGCCAAAATAAGAGCGGGGGGGCAAGAGACCCAGTACTTC. This sequence encodes CAKIRAGGQETQYF. This sequence joins TRBV5-1 and TRBJ2-5, with TRBD2 matching over 10 bases. The CDR3 is 14 amino acids. V lost 9 bases to trimming and J lost 2 bases; unmatched junction nucleotides: 7. The germline V gene has CDR1 SGHRS and CDR2 YFSETQ. Together with reference TRBV5-1 and TRBJ2-5, the CDR3 gives the full variable domain: KAGVTQTPRYLIKTRGQQVTLSCSPISGHRSVSWYQQTPGQGLQFLFEYFSETQRNKGNFPGRFSGRQFSNSRSEMNVSTLELGDSALYLCAKIRAGGQETQYFGPGTRLLVL.